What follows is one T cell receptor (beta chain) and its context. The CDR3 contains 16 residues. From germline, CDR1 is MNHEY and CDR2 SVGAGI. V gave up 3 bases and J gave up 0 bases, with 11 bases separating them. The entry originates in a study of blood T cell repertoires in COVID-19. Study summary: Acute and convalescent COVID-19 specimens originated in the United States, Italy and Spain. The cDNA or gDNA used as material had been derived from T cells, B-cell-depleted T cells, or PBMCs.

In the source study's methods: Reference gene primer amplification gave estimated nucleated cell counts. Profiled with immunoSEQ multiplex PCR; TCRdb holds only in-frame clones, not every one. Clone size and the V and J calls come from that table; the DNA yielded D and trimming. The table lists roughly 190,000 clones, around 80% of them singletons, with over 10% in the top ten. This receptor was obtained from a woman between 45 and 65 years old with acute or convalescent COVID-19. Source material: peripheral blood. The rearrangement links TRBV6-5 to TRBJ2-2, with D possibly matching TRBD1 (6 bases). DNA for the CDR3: TGTGCCAGCAGTTATTTGACAGGATCGAACACCGGGGAGCTGTTTTTT. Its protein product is CASSYLTGSNTGELFF.